Presented here are 18 T cell receptor beta chains from one specimen sequenced in a study of blood T cell repertoires in COVID-19. Produced via immunoSEQ multiplex PCR; TCRdb's table is partial and in-frame only. The sample shows around 160,000 clones, around four fifths of them seen only once. Sequencing was done on a sample of peripheral blood. These receptors originate from a middle-aged woman with active or convalescent COVID-19.

The gene calls are TRBV13 and TRBJ1-2; the D is unclear. Trimming took 5 bases from V and 4 from J, leaving 8 bases between them. Germline V gives CDR1 PRHDT, CDR2 FYEKMQ (reference sequence). CDR3 length: 12 residues. CDR3 sequence reads: CASSLNFYGYTF. DNA for the CDR3: TGTGCCAGCAGCCTAAACTTCTATGGCTACACCTTC.

The chain links TRBV30 to TRBJ1-1, with D perhaps matching TRBD1 (5 bases). The CDR3 totals 11 residues. With 5 bases removed from V and 9 bases from J, the gap between germline ends came to 13 bases. Germline V gene lookup returns CDR1 GTSNPN and CDR2 SVGIG (reference sequence). CDR3 DNA: TGTGCCTGGCAGCAGGGCTCTCAAGCTTTCTTT. Protein sequence: CAWQQGSQAFF.

The chain joins TRBV25-1 to TRBJ2-1, with D hard to call. V was trimmed by 6 bases and J by 12 bases, leaving 21 bases between them. Looked up from germline, CDR1 is MGHDK and CDR2 is SYGVNS. The CDR3 is made up of 14 amino acids. As DNA, the CDR3 is TGTGCCAGCAGCCAAATGGAGTGGCGGTATGGGCAGTTCTTC. Its protein product is CASSQMEWRYGQFF.

This chain links TRBV18 with TRBJ2-7, with 9 bases fitting TRBD1. The CDR3 consists of 15 residues. In germline, CDR1 is KGHSH, CDR2 LQKENI. After removal of 8 bases from V and 6 bases from J, the junction contained 14 bases not matched to a gene. The CDR3 sequence is CASRPGTGSLGEQYF. Written as DNA, the CDR3 is TGTGCCAGCCGCCCTGGGACAGGGTCCCTAGGCGAGCAGTACTTC.

The gene calls are TRBV15 and TRBJ2-7; a possible D gene is TRBD2 (6 bases). The germline CDR1 and CDR2 sequences are LNHNV and YYDKDF (reference sequence). The CDR3 sequence is 13 residues long. V was trimmed by 5 bases and J by 6 bases, leaving 14 bases between them. This CDR3 reads CATSQTQGGEQYF. As DNA, the CDR3 is TGTGCCACCAGCCAAACCCAGGGAGGCGAGCAGTACTTC.

The J gene is TRBJ1-1, the V gene TRBV6-5; TRBD1 aligns across 7 bases. The CDR3 loop spans 15 amino acids. V lost 6 bases to trimming and J lost 0 bases; unmatched junction nucleotides: 7. Germline values: CDR1 MNHEY, CDR2 SVGAGI. The CDR3 here is CASRQGTSMNTEAFF. CDR3 DNA sequence: TGTGCCAGCAGACAGGGGACATCTATGAACACTGAAGCTTTCTTT.

This clone was counted only a few times. The chain has TRBV27 and TRBJ2-7; perhaps TRBD2 as D (6 bases). Trimming stripped 2 bases from V and 3 bases from J, with 11 bases between. Germline CDR1 reads MNHEY; CDR2 reads SMNVEV (reference sequence). The length of the CDR3 is 14 residues. In DNA form, the CDR3 reads TGTGCCAGCAGTTTAGGGCGGGACCTCTACGAGCAGTACTTC. This translates into CASSLGRDLYEQYF.

DNA of the CDR3: TGTGCCAGCAGCCCCTGGACGGGAGTGAACACTGAAGCTTTCTTT. It is translated as CASSPWTGVNTEAFF. V usage is TRBV5-8 and J usage is TRBJ1-1; D remains ambiguous. The CDR3 loop spans 15 amino acids. Trimming removed 4 bases from V and 0 bases from J, with 13 bases in between. The germline V gene has CDR1 SGHTS and CDR2 YDEGEE. Full variable domain (missing parts from reference TRBV5-8 and TRBJ1-1): EAGVTQSPTHLIKTRGQQATLRCSPISGHTSVYWYQQALGLGLQFLLWYDEGEERNRGNFPPRFSGRQFPNYSSELNVNALELEDSALYLCASSPWTGVNTEAFFGQGTRLTVV.

The chain joins TRBV2 to TRBJ2-5, with 9 bases identical to TRBD2. The CDR3 is 16 amino acids. Per the germline V gene, CDR1 is SNHLY and CDR2 is FYNNEI. Germline trimming cut 1 base from V and 1 base from J; bases unmatched to any gene: 4. CDR3 amino acids: CASSEGLAGAQETQYF. The CDR3 bases are TGTGCCAGCAGTGAAGGGTTAGCGGGGGCCCAAGAGACCCAGTACTTC.

This chain's CDR3 is CASSPRGEKLFF. The CDR3, as DNA: TGTGCCAGCAGCCCCAGGGGAGAAAAACTGTTTTTT. The V and J genes are TRBV27 and TRBJ1-4; maybe TRBD1 (6 bases). Per the germline V gene, CDR1 is MNHEY and CDR2 is SMNVEV (reference sequence). Trimming stripped 6 bases from V and 8 bases from J, with 10 bases between. The CDR3 consists of 12 residues.

The V gene is TRBV24-1, the J gene TRBJ2-5; D gene ambiguous. The CDR3 covers 14 residues. Germline lookup yields CDR1 KGHDR and CDR2 SFDVKD. Deletions cut 0 bases from V and 5 bases from J, with 9 bases between. The CDR3: CATSDLGAGETQYF. In nucleotides, the CDR3 is TGTGCCACCAGTGATTTGGGCGCAGGCGAGACCCAGTACTTC.

For this clone: The same CDR3 can be traced to other DNA sequences in this sample. The V and J genes are TRBV30 and TRBJ1-5; a weak D match, TRBD1 (5 bases). The V gene's germline CDR1 is GTSNPN and CDR2 SVGIG (reference sequence). The CDR3 has 13 residues. V was cut by 0 bases and J by 3 bases, with 6 bases left in between. CDR3 loop: CAWSVRDNQPQHF. The CDR3 region has the DNA TGTGCCTGGAGTGTCAGGGACAATCAGCCCCAGCATTTT.

The chain joins TRBV10-1 to TRBJ1-2; no definite D call. The CDR3 spans 13 residues. CDR1 WNHNN and CDR2 SYGVQD come from the germline V gene (reference sequence). With 3 bases removed from V and 8 bases from J, the gap between germline ends came to 13 bases. CDR3 nucleotides: TGCGCCAGCAGTGAAAGGGAGTTCGGGGGCTACACCTTC. This translates into CASSEREFGGYTF.

The chain links TRBV28 to TRBJ1-5; D is undetermined. There are 15 residues in the CDR3. Germline CDR1 reads MDHEN; CDR2 reads SYDVKM. V shed 7 bases and J shed 7 bases, with 20 bases lying between them. CDR3 protein: CASTPIPGMGQPQHF. The CDR3 DNA sequence: TGTGCCAGCACCCCGATTCCCGGGATGGGCCAGCCCCAGCATTTT.

This clone came up once. CDR3 bases: TGTGCCAGTAGAAGTGTAGGGACAGGGCCCACTGAAGCTTTCTTT. It specifies CASRSVGTGPTEAFF. V usage is TRBV19 and J usage is TRBJ1-1; 9 bases agree with TRBD1. Germline V lookup: CDR1 LNHDA, CDR2 SQIVND (reference sequence). V was pared by 6 bases and J by 4 bases, with 9 bases of the junction left unmatched. The CDR3 covers 15 residues.

The gene calls are TRBV6-5 and TRBJ1-2, with a weak D call TRBD1 (5 bases). Trimming stripped 6 bases from V and 4 bases from J, with 15 bases between. Germline V gives CDR1 MNHEY, CDR2 SVGAGI. The CDR3 covers 14 residues. The CDR3: CASRIEGRLYGYTF. In nucleotides, the CDR3 is TGTGCCAGCAGGATAGAGGGGAGGCTCTATGGCTACACCTTC.

The chain recombines TRBV20-1 with TRBJ2-3; 11 nucleotides match TRBD1. Germline V gene data show CDR1 as DFQATT and CDR2 as SNEGSKA (reference sequence). This CDR3 contains 14 residues. After removal of 3 bases from V and 6 bases from J, the junction contained 5 bases not matched to a gene. DNA for the CDR3: TGCAGTGCTAGTGGGACAGGGGGTACCGATACGCAGTATTTT. As protein: CSASGTGGTDTQYF.

The chain joins TRBV19 to TRBJ2-7, with 7 bases lining up with TRBD2. Germline CDR1 and CDR2: LNHDA and SQIVND (reference sequence). V shed 6 bases, J shed 3 bases, and the junction held 5 bases outside the gene matches. CDR3 length equals 13 residues. As DNA, the CDR3 is TGTGCCAGTAGCGGCGGGGACTACTACGAGCAGTACTTC. Translation: CASSGGDYYEQYF.